The 26 T cell receptor beta chains listed next were all sequenced from one sample in a study of cytomegalovirus exposure and HLA in healthy donors. With 60 Vbeta and 13 Jbeta primers, the PCR was carried out. Libraries were prepared by immunoSEQ multiplex PCR; TCRdb keeps only in-frame clonotypes and omits some of them. The profile shows about 150,000 clones, roughly 82% of them singletons. The sample comprised PBMCs. The source is a woman in her 50s in good health and CMV-seropositive.

The chain joins TRBV9 to TRBJ1-1, with D possibly TRBD1 on 6 matching bases. Per the germline V gene, CDR1 is SGDLS and CDR2 is YYNGEE. The CDR3 runs 12 residues. Trimming pared 4 bases from V and 6 bases from J, leaving 10 bases between. The CDR3 bases are TGTGCCAGCAGCACAGGACAGTCTGAAGCTTTCTTT. Amino acid sequence: CASSTGQSEAFF.

The rearrangement links TRBV30 to TRBJ1-2, with D possibly matching TRBD1 (5 bases). The CDR3 length is 12 residues. The V and J ends lost 4 bases and 4 bases respectively, with 10 bases between them. In germline, CDR1 is GTSNPN, CDR2 SVGIG (reference sequence). This CDR3 reads CAWTGSGYGYTF. The DNA for the CDR3 is TGTGCCTGGACAGGGTCGGGCTATGGCTACACCTTC.

This rearrangement joins TRBV5-1 to TRBJ2-1, with TRBD2 as a possible D gene (5 bases). This CDR3 has 14 residues. V lost 1 base and J 7 bases, leaving 12 bases between the germline ends. The germline V gene has CDR1 SGHRS and CDR2 YFSETQ. The CDR3 nucleotides read TGCGCCAGCAGCTTGAATGGAGGCGGAAATGAGCAGTTCTTC. Protein: CASSLNGGGNEQFF. The full variable domain, completed using reference TRBV5-1 and TRBJ2-1, is KAGVTQTPRYLIKTRGQQVTLSCSPISGHRSVSWYQQTPGQGLQFLFEYFSETQRNKGNFPGRFSGRQFSNSRSEMNVSTLELGDSALYLCASSLNGGGNEQFFGPGTRLTVL.

The sample holds a few counts of this clone. V usage is TRBV7-8 and J usage is TRBJ2-1, with 9 positions matching TRBD1. The CDR3 is made up of 20 amino acids. The ends lost 5 bases at V and 5 bases at J; junction bases unmatched: 22. Germline CDR1 reads SGHVS; CDR2 reads FQNEAQ. Here the CDR3 DNA reads TGTGCCAGCAGCGACACTATCACAACCCACACAGGGGGCCTTAACAATGAGCAGTTCTTC. Protein product: CASSDTITTHTGGLNNEQFF.

The V gene is TRBV9, the J gene TRBJ1-4, with TRBD1 matching 9 bases. The CDR3 has 15 amino acids. The V and J ends lost 3 bases and 5 bases, in that order; junction bases with no gene match: 5. Germline CDR1 SGDLS, CDR2 YYNGEE. The chain's CDR3 is CASSGPGQGNEKLFF. The DNA of the CDR3 is TGTGCCAGCAGCGGACCGGGACAGGGCAATGAAAAACTGTTTTTT.

This chain connects TRBV12-5 to TRBJ2-7; TRBD2 matches 16 bases. The germline V gene encodes CDR1 LGHNT and CDR2 FRNRAP. The CDR3 has 17 residues. The V and J ends lost 5 bases and 4 bases, in that order; junction bases with no gene match: 8. The CDR3, as DNA: TGTGCTAGTGGTCCAGGGACTAGCGGGGGGGCGAAATACGAGCAGTACTTC. It codes for CASGPGTSGGAKYEQYF.

The genes are TRBV6-5 and TRBJ2-2; no reliable D call. There are 12 residues in the CDR3. CDR1 MNHEY and CDR2 SVGAGI come from the germline V gene. Trimming left V 6 bases short and J 7 bases short, with 9 bases between. The DNA of the CDR3 is TGTGCCAGCAGACCGCTTAGCGGGGAGCTGTTTTTT. Residues: CASRPLSGELFF.

J is TRBJ2-7 and V is TRBV13; D is ambiguous. CDR3 size: 14 residues. Germline V gene sequence: CDR1 PRHDT, CDR2 FYEKMQ (reference sequence). Trimming stripped 3 bases from V and 1 base from J, with 10 bases between. In DNA, the CDR3 is TGTGCCAGCAGCTTTTCGATAGATTCCTACGAGCAGTACTTC. Translation gives CASSFSIDSYEQYF.

This clone occurred a few times. This rearrangement joins TRBV15 to TRBJ2-5; the match to TRBD1 covers 7 bases. CDR3 length: 13 amino acids. J was trimmed by 7 bases and V by 5 bases; bases with no gene match: 7. Germline assignment: CDR1 LNHNV and CDR2 YYDKDF (reference sequence). CDR3 sequence (DNA): TGTGCCACCAGCTACGAACAGGGGTGGACCCAGTACTTC. Translating it yields CATSYEQGWTQYF.

This CDR3 reads CASSSLAVREQYF. The CDR3 DNA is TGTGCCAGCAGTTCCTTAGCGGTTCGGGAGCAGTACTTC. This chain links TRBV6-5 with TRBJ2-7; perhaps TRBD2 as D (6 bases). Trimming took 4 bases from V and 7 from J, leaving 14 bases between them. The CDR3 runs to 13 residues. From germline, CDR1 is MNHEY and CDR2 SVGAGI.

V is TRBV7-3 and J is TRBJ1-1; maybe TRBD1 (5 bases). This CDR3 contains 13 residues. Trimming took 5 bases from V and 3 from J, leaving 10 bases between them. Germline-derived CDR1 and CDR2 are SGHTA and FQGTGA. The DNA for the CDR3 is TGTGCCAGCAGCGACAGCCAGTACACTGAAGCTTTCTTT. Its translation is CASSDSQYTEAFF.

V is TRBV5-1 and J is TRBJ1-3; tentative D call: TRBD1 (5 bases). V gave up 1 base and J gave up 0 bases, with 17 bases separating them. This CDR3 is built from 18 residues. Germline CDR1 is SGHRS and CDR2 is YFSETQ. CDR3 in amino acids: CASSLRGGGGSSGNTIYF. CDR3 nucleotides: TGCGCCAGCAGCTTGAGGGGTGGCGGAGGGAGCTCTGGAAACACCATATATTTT.

The V call is TRBV7-8, the J call TRBJ2-1, with unresolved D. The ends were cut back, 2 bases at V and 12 bases at J, with 8 bases in the middle. The CDR3 extends over 11 amino acids. Germline V gene data show CDR1 as SGHVS and CDR2 as FQNEAQ. The CDR3 region has the DNA TGTGCCAGCAGCTTATCCGAGGCGCAGTTCTTC. This encodes CASSLSEAQFF.

The chain has TRBV7-3 and TRBJ2-7; 7 bases agree with TRBD2. J gave up 2 bases and V 1 base, and 5 bases lay outside the gene matches. The CDR3 extends over 15 amino acids. Germline V gene lookup returns CDR1 SGHTA and CDR2 FQGTGA. The CDR3 DNA is TGTGCCAGCAGCTTAAAGGGCGGGAGTACCTACGAGCAGTACTTC. Protein product: CASSLKGGSTYEQYF.

The rearrangement links TRBV29-1 to TRBJ2-3; weak D call: TRBD1 (6 bases). CDR1 is SQVTM and CDR2 is ANQGSEA in the germline V gene. V lost 7 bases and J 4 bases, leaving 33 bases between the germline ends. The CDR3 consists of 19 residues. The CDR3, as DNA: TGCAGCGCCAGGGGTTTCCTGGTGGCCCCCAACCTCCCGGCAGATACGCAGTATTTT. Translated, it gives CSARGFLVAPNLPADTQYF.

This rearrangement joins TRBV25-1 to TRBJ2-2, with D possibly being TRBD2 (5 bases). The germline gives CDR1 MGHDK, CDR2 SYGVNS. Between the trimmed V and J ends, which lost 8 bases and 5 bases, there was a span of 15 bases. This CDR3 is built from 14 residues. In DNA, the CDR3 is TGTGCCAGCGCTGGTCTAGCCCTAACCGGGGAGCTGTTTTTT. This codes for CASAGLALTGELFF.

The rearrangement joins TRBV29-1 to TRBJ2-5, with 11 bases fitting TRBD1. With the DNA end fitting TRBJ2-7 better, the J assignment may be wrong. Germline lookup yields CDR1 SQVTM and CDR2 ANQGSEA. The CDR3 spans 14 residues. The CDR3 nucleotides are TGCAGCGTCTGGACAGGGGGCGCACCCTACGAGCAGTACTTC. It codes for CSVWTGGAPYEQYF.

The rearrangement joins TRBV7-2 to TRBJ2-7, with 9 bases aligning to TRBD1. Looked up from germline, CDR1 is SGHTA and CDR2 is FQGNSA. The CDR3 consists of 14 residues. Germline trimming cut 5 bases from V and 4 bases from J; bases unmatched to any gene: 6. In DNA, the CDR3 is TGTGCCAGCAGCCGTGGACAGGGGAATTACGAGCAGTACTTC. Translating gives CASSRGQGNYEQYF.

The rearrangement joins TRBV7-9 to TRBJ2-1, with 7 positions matching TRBD2. CDR3 size: 15 residues. Germline trimming cut 0 bases from V and 9 bases from J; bases unmatched to any gene: 8. The V gene's germline CDR1 is SEHNR and CDR2 FQNEAQ (reference sequence). CDR3 amino acids: CASSLAGGLDGEQFF. DNA of the CDR3: TGTGCCAGCAGCTTAGCGGGGGGGTTAGACGGTGAGCAGTTCTTC.

This clone was seen once. At one end, the junction sequence differs from germline, possibly due to a read error. The chain employs TRBV7-8 and TRBJ2-2; 8 bases map to TRBD2. The germline V gene has CDR1 SGHVS and CDR2 FQNEAQ. The CDR3 totals 16 residues. CDR3 protein: CANSLGGSGASGELFF. As DNA, the CDR3 is TGTGCCAACAGCCTAGGGGGTAGCGGGGCGTCCGGGGAGCTGTTTTTT.

The V gene is TRBV21-1, the J gene TRBJ1-5. TRBV21-1 corresponds to a pseudogene. This CDR3 has 17 amino acids. DNA of the CDR3: TGTGCCAGCAGCGAACGGGGTCCTGCGGGCGGAAATCAGCCCCAGCATTTT. Protein: CASSERGPAGGNQPQHF.

This clone was seen just once. This chain's CDR3 is CASSLEWTGEGYTF. CDR3 DNA: TGTGCCAGCAGCTTGGAGTGGACAGGGGAAGGCTACACCTTC. V is TRBV5-4 and J is TRBJ1-2; 9 bases fit TRBD1. Germline loops: CDR1 SGHNT, CDR2 YYREEE (reference sequence). There are 14 residues in the CDR3. V lost 0 bases and J lost 8; bases outside the gene matches: 5.

The V and J genes are TRBV6-5 and TRBJ2-3, with D possibly being TRBD2 (5 bases). The germline V gene encodes CDR1 MNHEY and CDR2 SVGAGI. Trimming cost V 4 bases and J 1 base, with 6 bases left between them. The length of the CDR3 is 13 residues. This CDR3 is CASSFSGTDTQYF. DNA of the CDR3: TGTGCCAGCAGTTTTAGCGGCACAGATACGCAGTATTTT.

The J gene is TRBJ1-1, the V gene TRBV30; D remains unclear. The CDR3 has 12 amino acids. The germline V gene has CDR1 GTSNPN and CDR2 SVGIG (reference sequence). V was shortened by 4 bases and J by 1 base, with 7 bases between the two germline ends. In DNA, the CDR3 is TGTGCCTGGAATAGCGAGAACACTGAAGCTTTCTTT. This translates into CAWNSENTEAFF.

The J gene is TRBJ2-3, the V gene TRBV5-1; perhaps TRBD1 as D (6 bases). This CDR3 is built from 15 residues. The germline gives CDR1 SGHRS, CDR2 YFSETQ. V was shortened by 4 bases and J by 3 bases, with 15 bases between the two germline ends. The CDR3 sequence: CASSLGGFGTDTQYF. DNA of the CDR3: TGCGCCAGCAGCCTAGGGGGATTCGGAACAGATACGCAGTATTTT.

The chain uses TRBV5-6 and TRBJ2-7; D possibly corresponds to TRBD2 (6 bases). The CDR3 contains 15 residues. V was cut by 4 bases and J by 7 bases, with 21 bases left in between. Germline CDR1 SGHDT, CDR2 YYEEEE. CDR3 bases: TGTGCCAGCAGCCCGGGGGACGCCACGGTCCGGGAGCAGTACTTC. As protein: CASSPGDATVREQYF.